This entry describes one T cell receptor beta chain. Some clones are missing from TCRdb's copy, which holds only in-frame ones; the method was immunoSEQ multiplex PCR. The sample consists of around 45,000 clones, about 92% of them appearing once. The record originates from a study of T cell responses to AZD1222 COVID-19 vaccine. The length of the CDR3 is 11 residues. Germline lookup yields CDR1 MGHDK and CDR2 SYGVNS. V was shortened by 4 bases and J by 8 bases, with 8 bases between the two germline ends. The chain uses TRBV25-1 and TRBJ1-2; the D is unclear. This receptor was taken from an adult who received the AZD1222 COVID-19 vaccine. Here the sequenced sample was peripheral blood, taken 28 days after the second AZD1222 dose. The CDR3 region is CASSGNPGYTF. Here the CDR3 DNA reads TGTGCCAGCAGTGGGAATCCAGGCTACACCTTC.